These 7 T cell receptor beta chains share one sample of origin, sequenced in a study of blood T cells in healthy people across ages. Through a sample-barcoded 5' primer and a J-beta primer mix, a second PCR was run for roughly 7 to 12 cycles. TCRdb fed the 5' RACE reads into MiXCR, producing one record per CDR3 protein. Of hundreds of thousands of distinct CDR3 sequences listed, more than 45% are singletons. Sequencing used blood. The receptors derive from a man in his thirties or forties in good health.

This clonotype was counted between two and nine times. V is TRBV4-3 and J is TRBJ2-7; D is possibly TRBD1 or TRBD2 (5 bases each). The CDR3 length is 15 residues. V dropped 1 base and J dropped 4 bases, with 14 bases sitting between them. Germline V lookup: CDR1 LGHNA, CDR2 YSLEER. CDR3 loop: CASSQGHTGRYEQYF. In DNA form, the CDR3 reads TGCGCCAGCAGCCAAGGTCATACGGGACGATACGAGCAGTACTTC.

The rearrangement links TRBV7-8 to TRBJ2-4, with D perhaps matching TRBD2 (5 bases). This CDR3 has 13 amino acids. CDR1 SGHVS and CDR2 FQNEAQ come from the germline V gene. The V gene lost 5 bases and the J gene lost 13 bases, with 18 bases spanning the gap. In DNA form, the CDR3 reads TGTGCCAGCAGCCGATTCCGGGGTCTCAAGCAGTACTTC. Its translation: CASSRFRGLKQYF.

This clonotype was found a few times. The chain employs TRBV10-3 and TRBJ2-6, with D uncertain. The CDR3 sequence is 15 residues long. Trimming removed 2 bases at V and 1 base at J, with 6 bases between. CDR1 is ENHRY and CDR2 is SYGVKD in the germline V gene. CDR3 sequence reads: CAISEVLSGANVLTF. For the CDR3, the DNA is TGTGCCATCAGTGAGGTTCTTTCTGGGGCCAACGTCCTGACTTTC.

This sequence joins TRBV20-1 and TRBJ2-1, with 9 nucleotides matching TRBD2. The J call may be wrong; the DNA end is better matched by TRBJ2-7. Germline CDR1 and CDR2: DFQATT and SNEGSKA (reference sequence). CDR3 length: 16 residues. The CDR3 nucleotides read TGCAGTGCTAGAGATCTAGCGGGAAATCTCTACAATGAGCAGTACTTC. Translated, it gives CSARDLAGNLYNEQYF.

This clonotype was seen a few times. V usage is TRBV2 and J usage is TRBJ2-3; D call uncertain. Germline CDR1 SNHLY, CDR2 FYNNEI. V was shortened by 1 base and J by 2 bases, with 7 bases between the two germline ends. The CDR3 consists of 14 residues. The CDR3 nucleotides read TGTGCCAGCAGTGAAGAGGTGAACACAGATACGCAGTATTTT. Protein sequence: CASSEEVNTDTQYF.

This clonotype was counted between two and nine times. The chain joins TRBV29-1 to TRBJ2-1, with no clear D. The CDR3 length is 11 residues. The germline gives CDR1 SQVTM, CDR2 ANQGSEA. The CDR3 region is CVGQTYNEQFF. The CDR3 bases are TGCGTGGGCCAGACCTACAATGAGCAGTTCTTC.

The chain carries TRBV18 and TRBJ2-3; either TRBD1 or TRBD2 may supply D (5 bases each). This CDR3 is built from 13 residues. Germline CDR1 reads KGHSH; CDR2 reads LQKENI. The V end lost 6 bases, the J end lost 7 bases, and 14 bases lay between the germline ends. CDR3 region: CASSPPGTYTQYF. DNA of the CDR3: TGTGCCAGCTCGCCGCCGGGGACGTATACGCAGTATTTT.